What follows are 26 T cell receptor beta chains derived from one specimen sequenced in a study of blood T cell repertoires in COVID-19. Some clones are missing from TCRdb's copy, which holds only in-frame ones; the method was immunoSEQ multiplex PCR. Here the sample spans fewer than 150,000 clones, 84% being singletons. Sequences were obtained from peripheral blood. The receptors were sampled from a human donor in a cohort sampled during active COVID-19.

Only one count was recorded for this clone. V and J are TRBV3-1 (or the pseudogene TRBV3-2) and TRBJ1-2, with TRBD1 matching 7 bases. CDR3 length: 15 amino acids. V lost 6 bases and J lost 6; bases outside the gene matches: 13. CDR1 is LGHDT and CDR2 is YNNKEL in the germline V gene (reference sequence). CDR3 residues: CASSKSDNRGNGYTF. Written as DNA, the CDR3 is TGTGCCAGCAGTAAAAGCGACAACAGGGGTAATGGCTACACCTTC.

This clone was observed a few times. V and J are TRBV2 and TRBJ2-3, with 7 nucleotides matching TRBD1. The CDR3 has 14 residues. CDR1 and CDR2 from the germline V gene are SNHLY and FYNNEI. The CDR3 sequence: CAGPSTGNTDTQYF. CDR3 DNA sequence: TGTGCAGGACCTTCGACAGGGAATACAGATACGCAGTATTTT.

V gene TRBV11-2 combines with J gene TRBJ2-7; D not certain. CDR3 size: 17 residues. Looked up from germline, CDR1 is SGHAT and CDR2 is FQNNGV. V shed 3 bases and J shed 1 base, with 19 bases lying between them. The CDR3 nucleotides read TGTGCCAGCAGCTTCTCGGCAGGTGCTCACCGGTCCTACGAGCAGTACTTC. It translates to CASSFSAGAHRSYEQYF.

This rearrangement joins TRBV6-5 to TRBJ1-5; no clear D gene. Germline CDR1 is MNHEY and CDR2 is SVGAGI. This CDR3 is 12 amino acids long. V lost 7 bases and J 2 bases, leaving 6 bases between the germline ends. As DNA, the CDR3 is TGTGCCAGCACTTCGGGCAATCAGCCCCAGCATTTT. It yields the protein CASTSGNQPQHF.

V and J are TRBV5-1 and TRBJ1-5, with D uncertain. The V end lost 7 bases, the J end lost 4 bases, and 12 bases lay between the germline ends. This CDR3 region has 13 residues. CDR1 and CDR2 from the germline V gene are SGHRS and YFSETQ. The CDR3 coding sequence is TGCGCCAGCTCGTCGGGGTCGAATCAGCCCCAGCATTTT. Protein: CASSSGSNQPQHF. The full variable domain, rest sourced from reference TRBV5-1 and TRBJ1-5, is KAGVTQTPRYLIKTRGQQVTLSCSPISGHRSVSWYQQTPGQGLQFLFEYFSETQRNKGNFPGRFSGRQFSNSRSEMNVSTLELGDSALYLCASSSGSNQPQHFGDGTRLSIL.

The rearrangement links TRBV7-9 to TRBJ2-5; 7 bases fit TRBD1. Germline trimming cut 4 bases from V and 5 bases from J; bases unmatched to any gene: 7. Per germline, CDR1 SEHNR and CDR2 FQNEAQ (reference sequence). This CDR3 contains 14 residues. CDR3 coding DNA: TGTGCCAGCAGCTCGACAGGGTTTGGTGAGACCCAGTACTTC. Its protein is CASSSTGFGETQYF. Combining the CDR3 with reference TRBV7-9 and TRBJ2-5 gives the whole variable domain DTGVSQNPRHKITKRGQNVTFRCDPISEHNRLYWYRQTLGQGPEFLTYFQNEAQLEKSRLLSDRFSAERPKGSFSTLEIQRTEQGDSAMYLCASSSTGFGETQYFGPGTRLLVL.

This chain connects TRBV29-1 to TRBJ2-7; TRBD1 matches at 8 bases. Unmatched junction bases numbered 6, after V lost 6 bases and J lost 2 bases. There are 13 residues in the CDR3. Germline assignment: CDR1 SQVTM and CDR2 ANQGSEA. The CDR3 nucleotides read TGCAGCGTCACCAGGGGGCCCACCTACGAGCAGTACTTC. Translation gives CSVTRGPTYEQYF.

Only one count was recorded for this clone. This chain connects TRBV6-9 to TRBJ2-7; TRBD1 matches at 9 bases. With 3 bases clipped from V and 0 bases from J, the junction kept 6 bases outside the gene matches. The CDR3 runs to 16 residues. Per the germline V gene, CDR1 is MNHGY and CDR2 is SVAAGI. CDR3 residues: CASSYPGTGSSYEQYF. The CDR3 nucleotides are TGTGCCAGCAGTTACCCAGGGACAGGGAGCTCCTACGAGCAGTACTTC.

This rearrangement joins TRBV30 to TRBJ1-2; 8 positions match TRBD1. J was trimmed by 1 base and V by 3 bases; bases with no gene match: 13. The CDR3 totals 17 residues. Per germline, CDR1 GTSNPN and CDR2 SVGIG (reference sequence). CDR3 residues: CAWSLLPGGMGNYGYTF. The CDR3 DNA sequence: TGTGCCTGGAGCCTCCTCCCAGGGGGCATGGGTAACTATGGCTACACCTTC.

The genes are TRBV4-2 and TRBJ2-1; TRBD2 might be the D (6 bases). Germline V gene data show CDR1 as LGHNA and CDR2 as YNFKEQ. The CDR3 totals 16 residues. V lost 0 bases and J 4 bases, leaving 13 bases between the germline ends. CDR3 residues: CASSQDGGGSYNEQFF. The DNA for the CDR3 is TGTGCCAGCAGCCAAGATGGTGGGGGGTCATACAATGAGCAGTTCTTC.

This chain uses TRBV7-3 with TRBJ2-7, with D possibly TRBD1 on 6 matching bases. This CDR3 contains 13 residues. Germline CDR1 and CDR2: SGHTA and FQGTGA. Trimming removed 5 bases from V and 6 bases from J, with 14 bases in between. This CDR3 reads CASSPQTGSEQYF. CDR3 coding DNA: TGTGCCAGCAGCCCCCAGACAGGTTCCGAGCAGTACTTC.

J is TRBJ2-4 and V is TRBV4-1; TRBD1 is a possible D gene (6 bases). V dropped 3 bases and J dropped 4 bases, with 16 bases sitting between them. Per the germline V gene, CDR1 is MGHRA and CDR2 is YSYEKL. The CDR3 is 16 amino acids. The CDR3 DNA sequence: TGCGCCAGCAGCCAGGCTGGTGAGGGGGTTAAAAACATTCAGTACTTC. Encoded protein: CASSQAGEGVKNIQYF.

This rearrangement joins TRBV6-6 to TRBJ2-7; 8 bases map to TRBD1. This CDR3 spans 15 amino acids. The J segment lost 4 bases and the V segment lost 4 bases, leaving 9 bases of the junction unmatched. Germline V gene sequence: CDR1 MNHNY, CDR2 SVGAGI (reference sequence). The CDR3 loop reads CASSSGTGNRYEQYF. CDR3 sequence (DNA): TGTGCCAGCAGTTCCGGGACAGGTAACCGGTACGAGCAGTACTTC.

The chain employs TRBV5-1 and TRBJ2-3; 9 nucleotides align to TRBD2. CDR1 and CDR2 (germline): SGHRS, YFSETQ. V was pared by 9 bases and J by 2 bases, with 13 bases of the junction left unmatched. The CDR3 has 16 amino acids. CDR3 residues: CATRPGLASDTDTQYF. CDR3 coding DNA: TGCGCCACCCGACCAGGACTAGCGTCTGACACAGATACGCAGTATTTT.

This rearrangement joins TRBV7-9 to TRBJ1-2; possibly TRBD1 for D (5 bases). CDR3 length: 14 amino acids. The germline gives CDR1 SEHNR, CDR2 FQNEAQ (reference sequence). V shed 5 bases and J shed 6 bases, with 16 bases lying between them. This CDR3 reads CASSERQILNGYTF. The CDR3 bases are TGTGCCAGCAGCGAAAGACAGATACTAAATGGCTACACCTTC.

The genes are TRBV3-1 (or the pseudogene TRBV3-2) and TRBJ2-7; a possible D gene is TRBD2 (7 bases). CDR3 size: 14 residues. Trimming cost V 3 bases and J 8 bases, with 17 bases left between them. In germline, CDR1 is LGHDT, CDR2 YNNKEL (reference sequence). The CDR3 DNA sequence: TGTGCCAGCAGCCAGGAACAGGGACTACGAAAGCAGTACTTC. This gives the protein CASSQEQGLRKQYF.

Note on this clone: Other DNA sequences in this specimen translate into the identical CDR3. V and J are TRBV29-1 and TRBJ1-4, with D possibly being TRBD1 (5 bases). The CDR3 spans 11 residues. Trimming took 6 bases from V and 7 from J, leaving 9 bases between them. CDR1 is SQVTM, CDR2 ANQGSEA, per germline. The chain's CDR3 is CSVGRGEKLFF. The CDR3 nucleotides are TGCAGCGTGGGGAGGGGTGAAAAACTGTTTTTT. Variable domain in full (rest from reference TRBV29-1 and TRBJ1-4): SAVISQKPSRDICQRGTSLTIQCQVDSQVTMMFWYRQQPGQSLTLIATANQGSEATYESGFVIDKFPISRPNLTFSTLTVSNMSPEDSSIYLCSVGRGEKLFFGSGTQLSVL.

V usage is TRBV6-2 or TRBV6-3 and J usage is TRBJ1-2; 9 bases agree with TRBD1. J gave up 6 bases and V 4 bases, and 9 bases lay outside the gene matches. Per the germline V gene, CDR1 is MNHEY and CDR2 is SVGEGT. The CDR3 contains 15 residues. The CDR3 DNA follows: TGTGCCAGCAGTTCAGTGGACAGGGGAGGTGATGGCTACACCTTC. Translation: CASSSVDRGGDGYTF.

The chain joins TRBV9 to TRBJ2-1; maybe TRBD1 (6 bases). Trimming took off 6 bases at V and 7 bases at J, with 17 bases between the two ends. Germline V CDR1 and CDR2: SGDLS, YYNGEE. The CDR3 has 14 amino acids. The CDR3 DNA sequence: TGTGCCAGCACACGACAGGACCCGGGGAATGAGCAGTTCTTC. This codes for CASTRQDPGNEQFF.

The J gene is TRBJ1-2, the V gene TRBV3-1 (or the pseudogene TRBV3-2); a weak D match, TRBD1 (6 bases). There are 12 residues in the CDR3. Between the trimmed V and J ends, which lost 4 bases and 8 bases, there was a span of 11 bases. CDR1 is LGHDT and CDR2 is YNNKEL in the germline V gene (reference sequence). The DNA of the CDR3 is TGTGCCAGCAGCCCAAACAGGGCGGGCTACACCTTC. Its translation is CASSPNRAGYTF.

The rearrangement uses TRBV3-1 (or the pseudogene TRBV3-2) and TRBJ2-4; TRBD2 aligns across 7 bases. The trim removed 6 bases at V and 7 bases at J, leaving 6 bases unmatched. The CDR3 extends over 13 amino acids. Germline lookup yields CDR1 LGHDT and CDR2 YNNKEL (reference sequence). DNA for the CDR3: TGTGCCAGCAGTGCGGCCGGGGGGAACATTCAGTACTTC. This sequence encodes CASSAAGGNIQYF.

The CDR3 loop is CASSIEGAYEQYF. The CDR3, as DNA: TGTGCCAGTAGTATTGAAGGAGCCTACGAGCAGTACTTC. The chain is built from TRBV19 and TRBJ2-7, with no clear D. Germline loops: CDR1 LNHDA, CDR2 SQIVND (reference sequence). The CDR3 consists of 13 residues. The V end was cut by 3 bases, the J end by 2 bases, with 8 bases between.

This clone was seen a single time. The V call is TRBV12-3 or TRBV12-4, the J call TRBJ1-2; TRBD1 is a possible D gene (5 bases). There are 12 residues in the CDR3. Between the trimmed V and J ends, which lost 2 bases and 8 bases, there was a span of 9 bases. CDR3 sequence: CASSLQGNGYTF. CDR3 DNA: TGTGCCAGCAGTTTACAGGGTAACGGCTACACCTTC.

The chain has TRBV6-5 and TRBJ1-2; D is perhaps TRBD1 (5 bases). The CDR3 runs 15 residues. CDR1 is MNHEY, CDR2 SVGAGI, per germline. V lost 5 bases and J lost 0, with 13 bases in between. The CDR3 spells CASSTPGGANYGYTF. The CDR3 bases are TGTGCCAGCAGTACCCCCGGGGGTGCTAACTATGGCTACACCTTC.

The chain employs TRBV10-2 and TRBJ2-1, with 7 bases identical to TRBD2. CDR1 is WSHSY, CDR2 SAAADI, per germline. The CDR3 contains 13 residues. Trimming took 4 bases from V and 7 from J; bases not matched to a gene: 4. CDR3 residues: CASSAQAGNEQFF. The DNA of the CDR3 is TGCGCCAGCAGTGCTCAAGCGGGGAATGAGCAGTTCTTC.

V usage is TRBV30 and J usage is TRBJ1-1; no clear D. This CDR3 is built from 14 residues. Germline CDR1 is GTSNPN and CDR2 is SVGIG (reference sequence). Trimming shortened V by 4 bases and J by 9 bases, and 21 bases separated the two germline ends. The CDR3 nucleotides read TGTGCCTGGACCCTGGGAGGGCGCGCCACCAAAGCTTTCTTT. Translated, it gives CAWTLGGRATKAFF. Using reference TRBV30 and TRBJ1-1 for the parts outside the CDR3, the full variable domain is SQTIHQWPATLVQPVGSPLSLECTVEGTSNPNLYWYRQAAGRGLQLLFYSVGIGQISSEVPQNLSASRPQDRQFILSSKKLLLSDSGFYLCAWTLGGRATKAFFGQGTRLTVV.